This TCR beta chain was identified during a study of control samples from healthy donors and cancer patients. V dropped 4 bases and J dropped 7; count of bases not matched to a gene: 7. There are 15 residues in the CDR3. In germline, CDR1 is MRHNA, CDR2 SNTAGT. This clone was observed once. Assay used: immunoSEQ multiplex PCR; TCRdb lists only in-frame clones, some missing. The table records some 73,000 clones, around 94% of them present only once. This chain joins TRBV6-4 and TRBJ1-6; TRBD1 agrees at 7 bases. Sequenced: blood. This TCR was recovered from a woman between 40 and 50 years old in good health. This chain's CDR3 is CASSAETGSNSPLHF. CDR3 nucleotides: TGTGCCAGCAGTGCAGAGACAGGGTCCAATTCACCCCTCCACTTT.